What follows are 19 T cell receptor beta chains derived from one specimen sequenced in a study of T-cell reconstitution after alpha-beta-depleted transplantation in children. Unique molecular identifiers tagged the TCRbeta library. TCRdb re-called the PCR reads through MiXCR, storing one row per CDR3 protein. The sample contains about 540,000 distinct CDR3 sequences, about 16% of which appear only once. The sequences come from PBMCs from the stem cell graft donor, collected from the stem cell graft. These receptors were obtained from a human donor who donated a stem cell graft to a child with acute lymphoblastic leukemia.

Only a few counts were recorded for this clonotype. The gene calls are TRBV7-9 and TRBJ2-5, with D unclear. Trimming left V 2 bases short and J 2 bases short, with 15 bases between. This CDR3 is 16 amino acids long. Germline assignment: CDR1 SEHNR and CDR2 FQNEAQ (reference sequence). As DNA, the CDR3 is TGTGCCAGCAGCTTACAGGCTGGAAGGTTACAAGAGACCCAGTACTTC. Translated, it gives CASSLQAGRLQETQYF.

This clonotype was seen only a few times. CDR3 nucleotide sequence: TGTGCCAGCAGTTACTCAAACAGGGAAGAAAGCGAGCAGTACTTC. It specifies CASSYSNREESEQYF. The J gene is TRBJ2-7, the V gene TRBV6-5, with D possibly TRBD1 on 6 matching bases. V was cut by 0 bases and J by 6 bases, with 15 bases left in between. Germline CDR1 and CDR2: MNHEY and SVGAGI. The CDR3 is 15 residues long.

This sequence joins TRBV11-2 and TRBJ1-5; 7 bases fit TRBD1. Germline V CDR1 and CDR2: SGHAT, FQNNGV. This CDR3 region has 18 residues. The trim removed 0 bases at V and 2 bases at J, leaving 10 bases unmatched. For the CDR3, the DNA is TGTGCCAGCAGCTTAGAGGGGGCCGACAGGGAAGGCAATCAGCCCCAGCATTTT. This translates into CASSLEGADREGNQPQHF.

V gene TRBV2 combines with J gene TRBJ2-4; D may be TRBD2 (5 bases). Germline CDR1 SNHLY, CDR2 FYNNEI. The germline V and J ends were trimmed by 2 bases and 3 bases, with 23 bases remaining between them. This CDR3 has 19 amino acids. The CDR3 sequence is CASSEKVSGLVGSKNIQYF. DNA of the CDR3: TGTGCCAGCAGTGAAAAGGTATCAGGCCTGGTGGGGAGCAAAAACATTCAGTACTTC.

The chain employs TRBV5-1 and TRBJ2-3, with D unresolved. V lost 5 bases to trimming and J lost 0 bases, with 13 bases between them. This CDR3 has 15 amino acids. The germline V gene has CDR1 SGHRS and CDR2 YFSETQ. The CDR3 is CASRKMRLSTDTQYF. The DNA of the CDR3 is TGCGCCAGCAGAAAGATGAGACTCAGCACAGATACGCAGTATTTT. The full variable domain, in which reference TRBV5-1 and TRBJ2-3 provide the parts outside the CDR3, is KAGVTQTPRYLIKTRGQQVTLSCSPISGHRSVSWYQQTPGQGLQFLFEYFSETQRNKGNFPGRFSGRQFSNSRSEMNVSTLELGDSALYLCASRKMRLSTDTQYFGPGTRLTVL.

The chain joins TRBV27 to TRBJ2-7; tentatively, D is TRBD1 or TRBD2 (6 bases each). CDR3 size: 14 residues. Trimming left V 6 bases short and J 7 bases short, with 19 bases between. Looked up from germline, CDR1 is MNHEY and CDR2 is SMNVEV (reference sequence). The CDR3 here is CASSLQGSAGEQYF. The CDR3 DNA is TGTGCCAGCAGCCTCCAGGGGAGCGCGGGGGAGCAGTACTTC.

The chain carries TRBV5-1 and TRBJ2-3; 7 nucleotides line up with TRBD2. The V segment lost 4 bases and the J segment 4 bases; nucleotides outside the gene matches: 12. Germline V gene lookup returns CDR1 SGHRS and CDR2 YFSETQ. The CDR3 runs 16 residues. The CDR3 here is CASSGTIAGIPDTQYF. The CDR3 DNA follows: TGCGCCAGCAGCGGAACTATAGCGGGTATCCCAGATACGCAGTATTTT.

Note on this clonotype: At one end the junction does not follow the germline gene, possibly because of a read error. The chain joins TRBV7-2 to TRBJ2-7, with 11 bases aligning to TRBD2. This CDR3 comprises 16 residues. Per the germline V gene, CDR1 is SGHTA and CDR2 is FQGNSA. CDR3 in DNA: TGTGCCAGCAGCCCCCCGACTAGCGGGATTTCCTACCAGCAGTACTTC. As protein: CASSPPTSGISYQQYF. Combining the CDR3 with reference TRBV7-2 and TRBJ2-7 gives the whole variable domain GAGVSQSPSNKVTEKGKDVELRCDPISGHTALYWYRQSLGQGLEFLIYFQGNSAPDKSGLPSDRFSAERTGGSVSTLTIQRTQQEDSAVYLCASSPPTSGISYQQYFGPGTRLTVT.

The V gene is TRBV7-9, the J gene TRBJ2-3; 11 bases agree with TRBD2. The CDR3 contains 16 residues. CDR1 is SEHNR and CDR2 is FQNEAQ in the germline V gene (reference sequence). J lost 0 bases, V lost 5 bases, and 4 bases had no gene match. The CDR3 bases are TGTGCCAGCAGCCGGACTAGCGGGTCTAGCACAGATACGCAGTATTTT. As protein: CASSRTSGSSTDTQYF.

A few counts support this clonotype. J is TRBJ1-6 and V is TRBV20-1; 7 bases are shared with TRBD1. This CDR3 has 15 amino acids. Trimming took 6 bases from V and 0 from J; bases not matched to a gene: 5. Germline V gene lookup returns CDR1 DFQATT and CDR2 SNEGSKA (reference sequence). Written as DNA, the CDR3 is TGCAGTGCAACAGGGGATAGCTCCTATAATTCACCCCTCCACTTT. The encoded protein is CSATGDSSYNSPLHF.

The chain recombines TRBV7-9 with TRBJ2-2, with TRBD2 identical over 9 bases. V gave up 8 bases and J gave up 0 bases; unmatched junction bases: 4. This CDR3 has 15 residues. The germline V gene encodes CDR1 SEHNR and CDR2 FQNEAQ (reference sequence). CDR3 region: CASVAGAANTGELFF. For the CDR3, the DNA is TGTGCCAGCGTAGCGGGAGCCGCGAACACCGGGGAGCTGTTTTTT.

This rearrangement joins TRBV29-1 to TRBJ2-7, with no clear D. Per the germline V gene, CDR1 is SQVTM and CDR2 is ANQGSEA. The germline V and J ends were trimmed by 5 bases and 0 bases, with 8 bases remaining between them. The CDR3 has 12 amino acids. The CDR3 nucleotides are TGCAGCGTTTCTGGAAGCTCCTACGAGCAGTACTTC. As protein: CSVSGSSYEQYF.

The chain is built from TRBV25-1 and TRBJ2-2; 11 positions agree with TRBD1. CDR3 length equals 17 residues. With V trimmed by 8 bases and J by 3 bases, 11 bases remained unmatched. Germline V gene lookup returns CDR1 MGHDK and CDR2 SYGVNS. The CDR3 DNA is TGTGCCAGCGGAAGGGGTGGGACAGGGGGATACACCGGGGAGCTGTTTTTT. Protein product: CASGRGGTGGYTGELFF.

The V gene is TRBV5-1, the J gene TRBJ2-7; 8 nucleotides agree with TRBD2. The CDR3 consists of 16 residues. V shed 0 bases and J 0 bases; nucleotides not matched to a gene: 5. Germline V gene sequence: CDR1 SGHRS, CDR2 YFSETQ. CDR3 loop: CASSLEGGRSSYEQYF. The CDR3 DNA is TGCGCCAGCAGCTTGGAAGGCGGGAGGAGCTCCTACGAGCAGTACTTC.

CDR3 DNA: TGTGCCAGCAGTGGGCCCGCGATAACAGATACGCAGTATTTT. It encodes CASSGPAITDTQYF. The V call is TRBV6-1, the J call TRBJ2-3; D is uncertain. The CDR3 is made up of 14 amino acids. The V and J ends lost 4 bases and 3 bases respectively, with 11 bases between them. Germline CDR1 MNHNS, CDR2 SASEGT.

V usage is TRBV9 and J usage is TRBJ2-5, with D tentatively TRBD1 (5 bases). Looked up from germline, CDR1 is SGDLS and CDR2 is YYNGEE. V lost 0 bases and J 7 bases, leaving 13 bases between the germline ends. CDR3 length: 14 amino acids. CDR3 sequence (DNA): TGTGCCAGCAGCGTAGGGCAGCCTAGGGGGACCCAGTACTTC. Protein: CASSVGQPRGTQYF.

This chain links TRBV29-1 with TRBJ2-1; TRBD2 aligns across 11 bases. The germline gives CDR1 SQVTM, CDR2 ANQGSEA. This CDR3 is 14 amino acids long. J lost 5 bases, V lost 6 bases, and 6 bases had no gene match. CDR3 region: CSVGGLAAHNEQFF. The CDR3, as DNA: TGCAGCGTCGGGGGACTAGCGGCCCACAATGAGCAGTTCTTC.

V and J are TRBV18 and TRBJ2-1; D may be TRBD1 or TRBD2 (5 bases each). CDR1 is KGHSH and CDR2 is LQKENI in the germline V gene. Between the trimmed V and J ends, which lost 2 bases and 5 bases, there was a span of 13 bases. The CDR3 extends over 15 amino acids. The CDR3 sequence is CASSPEGTPNNEQFF. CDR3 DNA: TGTGCCAGCTCACCAGAAGGGACGCCCAACAATGAGCAGTTCTTC. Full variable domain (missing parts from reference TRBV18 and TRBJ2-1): NAGVMQNPRHLVRRRGQEARLRCSPMKGHSHVYWYRQLPEEGLKFMVYLQKENIIDESGMPKERFSAEFPKEGPSILRIQQVVRGDSAAYFCASSPEGTPNNEQFFGPGTRLTVL.

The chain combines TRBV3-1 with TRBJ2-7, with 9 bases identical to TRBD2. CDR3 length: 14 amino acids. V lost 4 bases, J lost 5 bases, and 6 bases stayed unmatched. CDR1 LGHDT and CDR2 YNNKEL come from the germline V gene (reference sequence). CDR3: CASSPLSGRNEQYF. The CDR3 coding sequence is TGTGCCAGCAGCCCACTTAGCGGGAGAAACGAGCAGTACTTC.